Listed below are T cell receptor beta chains from one sample, sequenced in a study of vaccination and CD4 T cells after COVID-19. What these receptors recognize is not known. From the PCR reads, TCRdb called clonotypes with MiXCR, one entry per CDR3 protein. This sample carries over 3,000 distinct CDR3 sequences, 24% of them seen once, and the ten largest clones take under 30%. Sequenced: CD4+ T cells from blood, cultured in vitro. These receptors came from a human donor in good health. The CDR3 runs from the conserved cysteine through the conserved F or W. The D gene is left open where the match is weak. Size tells how often a clone was seen (once, few, many) or the class of an expanded clone, and some rows leave it out.

j_call | d_call | cdr3_length | clone_size | v_call | cdr3_nt | cdr3_aa
TRBJ2-2 | . | 14 | few | TRBV12-3/TRBV12-4 | TGTGCCAGCAGGCGGGTAGCGAACACCGGGGAGCTGTTTTTT | CASRRVANTGELFF
TRBJ1-6 | . | 14 | . | TRBV2 | TGTGCCAGCAGTGAAGAGCCCCCTAATTCACCCCTCCACTTT | CASSEEPPNSPLHF
TRBJ1-4 | . | 14 | . | TRBV20-1 | TGCAGTGCTAGGGACCCGGGATTGGATGAAAAACTGTTTTTT | CSARDPGLDEKLFF
TRBJ2-5 | TRBD1 | 14 | . | TRBV28 | TGTGCCAGCAGGGTACAGGGGGCGTGGGAGACCCAGTACTTC | CASRVQGAWETQYF
TRBJ2-3 | TRBD1 | 15 | . | TRBV2 | TGTGCCAGCAGTTCGAACGGACAGGGCACAGATACGCAGTATTTT | CASSSNGQGTDTQYF
TRBJ1-1 | . | 12 | . | TRBV4-2 | TGTGCCAGCAGCCAGGGGACCCCTGAAGCTTTCTTT | CASSQGTPEAFF
TRBJ2-7 | . | 15 | . | TRBV5-1 | TGCGCCAGCAGCTTGGGGCGACAAGGCGCCTACGAGCAGTACTTC | CASSLGRQGAYEQYF
TRBJ1-5 | TRBD1 | 17 | . | TRBV4-3 | TGCGCCAGCAGCCAAGTGGGACAGGGTAGAACCAATCAGCCCCAGCATTTT | CASSQVGQGRTNQPQHF
TRBJ2-3 | . | 16 | . | TRBV7-2 | TGTGCCAGCAGCTTAGGTGCTAGTGAGGGGGGGTATACGCAGTATTTT | CASSLGASEGGYTQYF
TRBJ1-5 | TRBD1 | 12 | few | TRBV6-1 | TGTGCCACACGACAGGGAGATCAGCCCCAGCATTTT | CATRQGDQPQHF
TRBJ1-5 | TRBD1 | 15 | medium-sized | TRBV20-1 | TGCAGTGCGGAGAGGTGGACAGGGCAAAATCAGCCCCAGCATTTT | CSAERWTGQNQPQHF
TRBJ1-1 | . | 15 | few | TRBV7-3 | TGTGCCAGCAGCTTAACACGGGCGGGGAACACTGAAGCTTTCTTT | CASSLTRAGNTEAFF
TRBJ2-7 | TRBD2 | 17 | . | TRBV28 | TGTGCCAGCAGTCCAGCGGACGGGGCTAGCGGGACCTACGAGCAGTACTTC | CASSPADGASGTYEQYF
TRBJ2-1 | . | 14 | . | TRBV5-1 | TGCGCCAGCAGCTTGGGACAGCCCGGCAATGAGCAGTTCTTC | CASSLGQPGNEQFF
TRBJ1-1 | TRBD1 | 14 | few | TRBV2 | TGTGCCAGCAGCGGGACAGGAGGGAACACTGAAGCTTTCTTT | CASSGTGGNTEAFF
TRBJ2-3 | . | 14 | . | TRBV2 | TGTGCCAGCAGCCCGCGACAGATCACAGATACGCAGTATTTT | CASSPRQITDTQYF
TRBJ2-3 | . | 14 | few | TRBV10-3 | TGTGCCATCAGCTCGACTGACAGCACAGATACGCAGTATTTT | CAISSTDSTDTQYF
TRBJ2-1 | . | 14 | few | TRBV11-2 | TGTGCCAGCAGCTTAGATGGAATTGGGAATGAGCAGTTCTTC | CASSLDGIGNEQFF
TRBJ2-1 | TRBD1 | 13 | . | TRBV5-1 | TGCGCCAGCGGCTTCCAGGGGGACAATGAGCAGTTCTTC | CASGFQGDNEQFF
TRBJ2-5 | . | 15 | medium-sized | TRBV20-1 | TGCAGTGCTAGGGTAGGGGGGACGTACCAAGAGACCCAGTACTTC | CSARVGGTYQETQYF
TRBJ2-6 | . | 16 | . | TRBV5-1 | TGCGCCAGCAGTGACAGGTGGAGCTCTGGGGCCAACGTCCTGACTTTC | CASSDRWSSGANVLTF
TRBJ1-1 | . | 13 | . | TRBV5-1 | TGCGCCAGCAGCCGATCAGAGAACACTGAAGCTTTCTTT | CASSRSENTEAFF
TRBJ2-3 | TRBD2 | 14 | . | TRBV7-8 | TGTGCCAGCAGCCTACTAGCGAGCGCAGATACGCAGTATTTT | CASSLLASADTQYF
TRBJ1-6 | . | 13 | medium-sized | TRBV4-2 | TGTGCCAGCAGCCAAGATGGGGAATCACCCCTCCACTTT | CASSQDGESPLHF
TRBJ2-6 | . | 14 | few | TRBV27 | TGTGCCAGCAGTTTTTCGGCTGGGGCCAACGTCCTGACTTTC | CASSFSAGANVLTF
TRBJ1-1 | . | 16 | few | TRBV11-2 | TGTGCCAGCAGCCCGTATCAGACAGATATGAACACTGAAGCTTTCTTT | CASSPYQTDMNTEAFF
TRBJ2-7 | TRBD1 | 15 | . | TRBV10-3 | TGTGCCATCAGGCCCACTTGGACAGGCTCCTACGAGCAGTACTTC | CAIRPTWTGSYEQYF
TRBJ2-3 | . | 13 | . | TRBV19 | TGTGCCAGTAGTATCAGCCGCACAGATACGCAGTATTTT | CASSISRTDTQYF
TRBJ1-3 | TRBD1 | 14 | few | TRBV6-1 | TGTGCCAGCGGCCAGGGGGCCTCTGGAAACACCATATATTTT | CASGQGASGNTIYF
TRBJ2-7 | . | 14 | . | TRBV12-3/TRBV12-4 | TGTGCCAGCAGAGCTTCCGGGACCGGCTACGAGCAGTACTTC | CASRASGTGYEQYF
TRBJ2-1 | . | 12 | few | TRBV19 | TGTGCCAGTAGTGGGCGAAACAATGAGCAGTTCTTC | CASSGRNNEQFF
TRBJ2-7 | . | 12 | . | TRBV18 | TGTGCCAGCTCACCGTCGGACTACGAGCAGTACTTC | CASSPSDYEQYF
TRBJ2-3 | TRBD1 | 14 | few | TRBV5-1 | TGCGCCAGCAGGGAACAGGGGGCCGCAGATACGCAGTATTTT | CASREQGAADTQYF
TRBJ2-2 | TRBD2 | 14 | . | TRBV2 | TGTGCCAGCACCGGGACTACTTTTGGCGGGGAGCTGTTTTTT | CASTGTTFGGELFF
TRBJ2-3 | . | 12 | few | TRBV6-5 | TGTGCCAGCAGCTACCTTGGGGATACGCAGTATTTT | CASSYLGDTQYF
TRBJ1-2 | . | 13 | . | TRBV28 | TGTGCCAGCAGTTTATTTACCTCAGGGGGCTACACCTTC | CASSLFTSGGYTF
TRBJ1-5 | TRBD1 | 15 | few | TRBV19 | TGTGCCAGCAGACAGGGCGGGTACCCAAATCAGCCCCAGCATTTT | CASRQGGYPNQPQHF
TRBJ2-7 | . | 13 | . | TRBV18 | TGTGCCAGCTCACCAGGACGGACCTACGAGCAGTACTTC | CASSPGRTYEQYF
TRBJ2-7 | . | 11 | . | TRBV5-4 | TGTGCCAGCAGCTCGGACAGCGAGCAGTACTTC | CASSSDSEQYF
TRBJ2-7 | . | 14 | . | TRBV6-2/TRBV6-3 | TGTGCCAGCAGCCGGACAGCCTTCTCCTACGAGCAGTACTTC | CASSRTAFSYEQYF
TRBJ2-6 | . | 15 | . | TRBV21-1 | TGTGCCAGCAGCAAAGATAACTCTGGGGCCAACGTCCTGACTTTC | CASSKDNSGANVLTF
TRBJ2-1 | . | 15 | . | TRBV11-3 | TGTGCCAGCAGCTTAGGGCTCCAGATCTACAATGAGCAGTTCTTC | CASSLGLQIYNEQFF
TRBJ1-2 | TRBD1 | 15 | once | TRBV18 | TGTGCCAGCTCACCAGGACAGGGGGGATTTTATGGCTACACCTTC | CASSPGQGGFYGYTF
TRBJ1-5 | . | 15 | few | TRBV20-1 | TGCAGTGCTAGGATTTCCGCTTATAGCAATCAGCCCCAGCATTTT | CSARISAYSNQPQHF
TRBJ2-3 | TRBD1 | 18 | . | TRBV27 | TGTGCCAGCAGTTTACTGGGACAGGCCAACCCTAGCACAGATACGCAGTATTTT | CASSLLGQANPSTDTQYF
TRBJ1-2 | TRBD1 | 14 | medium-sized | TRBV7-2 | TGTGCCAGCAGCAAACGACAGGGGCTGAATGGCTACACCTTC | CASSKRQGLNGYTF
TRBJ1-1 | . | 13 | medium-sized | TRBV7-9 | TGTGCCAGCAGCGGCAGACAGAACACTGAAGCTTTCTTT | CASSGRQNTEAFF
TRBJ2-1 | TRBD1 | 16 | . | TRBV24-1 | TGTGCCACCAGTGATCCCGGGACAGGGGGATACAATGAGCAGTTCTTC | CATSDPGTGGYNEQFF
TRBJ2-2 | . | 13 | . | TRBV20-1 | TGCAGTGCTCCAGCTGGACCCACCGGGGAGCTGTTTTTT | CSAPAGPTGELFF
TRBJ2-3 | TRBD2 | 16 | once | TRBV5-1 | TGCGCCAGCAGCCGGGGACTAGCGGTTAGCACAGATACGCAGTATTTT | CASSRGLAVSTDTQYF
TRBJ2-6 | TRBD1 | 16 | . | TRBV4-3 | TGCGCCAGCAGTGCGGCAGGGGGCGCGCGGGCCAACGTCCTGACTTTC | CASSAAGGARANVLTF
TRBJ2-1 | TRBD2 | 17 | . | TRBV24-1 | TGTGCCACCAGTGATTTGGGTAGCGGGGGATCCTACAATGAGCAGTTCTTC | CATSDLGSGGSYNEQFF
TRBJ1-6 | . | 14 | few | TRBV2 | TGTGCCAGCAGTGACTACTCCTATAATTCACCCCTCCACTTT | CASSDYSYNSPLHF
TRBJ2-1 | TRBD2 | 14 | . | TRBV7-6 | TGTGCCAGCAGCACTAGCGGGAGGGGGAATGAGCAGTTCTTC | CASSTSGRGNEQFF